What follows are 18 T cell receptor beta chains derived from one specimen sequenced in a study of CD8 T cells in Susac syndrome. Reverse transcription of roughly 0.5 to 1 ug RNA was carried out with random hexamers. TCRdb ran MiXCR on the immunoSEQ multiplex PCR reads and lists one entry per CDR3 protein. The table lists about 89,000 distinct CDR3 sequences, approximately 92% of them singletons. Specimen: CD8+ T cells from PBMCs. These receptors came from a human donor in good health.

The gene calls are TRBV7-9 and TRBJ1-1; 8 bases match TRBD1. The CDR3 has 14 amino acids. After removal of 5 bases from V and 5 bases from J, the junction contained 7 bases not matched to a gene. CDR1 SEHNR and CDR2 FQNEAQ come from the germline V gene (reference sequence). CDR3 DNA: TGTGCCAGCAGCCACAACAGGGGGAGGACTGAAGCTTTCTTT. Its protein is CASSHNRGRTEAFF.

This clonotype was counted a single time. This chain links TRBV18 with TRBJ2-2; 8 nucleotides line up with TRBD1. J was trimmed by 3 bases and V by 5 bases; bases with no gene match: 5. The V gene's germline CDR1 is KGHSH and CDR2 LQKENI. The CDR3 runs 15 residues. The CDR3 loop reads CASSADRVHTGELFF. CDR3 in DNA: TGTGCCAGCTCAGCGGACAGGGTGCACACCGGGGAGCTGTTTTTT. The entire variable domain, with the rest obtained from reference TRBV18 and TRBJ2-2, is as follows: NAGVMQNPRHLVRRRGQEARLRCSPMKGHSHVYWYRQLPEEGLKFMVYLQKENIIDESGMPKERFSAEFPKEGPSILRIQQVVRGDSAAYFCASSADRVHTGELFFGEGSRLTVL.

V usage is TRBV7-9 and J usage is TRBJ1-1, with D maybe TRBD1 (6 bases). The V end lost 5 bases, the J end lost 3 bases, and 16 bases lay between the germline ends. CDR1 and CDR2 from the germline V gene are SEHNR and FQNEAQ (reference sequence). CDR3 length: 15 amino acids. In nucleotides, the CDR3 is TGTGCCAGCAGCCAAGATAGGGGGGCCCACACTGAAGCTTTCTTT. It translates to CASSQDRGAHTEAFF.

The J gene is TRBJ2-5, the V gene TRBV5-6, with 8 positions matching TRBD2. The CDR3 contains 14 residues. The J segment lost 5 bases and the V segment lost 1 base, leaving 4 bases of the junction unmatched. CDR1 and CDR2 from the germline V gene are SGHDT and YYEEEE. The CDR3 DNA sequence: TGTGCCAGCAGCTTGATTCCGGGAGGGGAGACCCAGTACTTC. Translated: CASSLIPGGETQYF.

The rearrangement uses TRBV7-3 and TRBJ2-5; a possible D gene is TRBD2 (5 bases). The V end was cut by 4 bases, the J end by 2 bases, with 14 bases between. This CDR3 has 15 amino acids. CDR1 and CDR2 from the germline V gene are SGHTA and FQGTGA. The CDR3 coding sequence is TGTGCCAGCAGCTCCTCCCCCGGGGTTCAAGAGACCCAGTACTTC. Protein product: CASSSSPGVQETQYF.

The rearrangement joins TRBV5-8 to TRBJ1-1; perhaps TRBD1 as D (6 bases). The CDR3 length is 12 residues. The V end was cut by 4 bases, the J end by 8 bases, with 12 bases between. CDR1 is SGHTS and CDR2 is YDEGEE in the germline V gene. The CDR3 DNA is TGTGCCAGCAGCATTGGGGGCGGAGAAGCTTTCTTT. Amino acid sequence: CASSIGGGEAFF.

The chain links TRBV7-6 to TRBJ2-3; a weak D match, TRBD2 (6 bases). The V end was cut by 1 base, the J end by 2 bases, with 10 bases between. Per germline, CDR1 SGHVS and CDR2 FNYEAQ. The CDR3 contains 15 residues. In DNA, the CDR3 is TGTGCCAGCAGCTTAGGCGGGACTTACACAGATACGCAGTATTTT. Translated: CASSLGGTYTDTQYF.

The CDR3 spells CASSLRGQRYGYTF. The CDR3 DNA sequence: TGTGCCAGCAGCTTAAGGGGGCAGAGGTATGGCTACACCTTC. The chain joins TRBV7-9 to TRBJ1-2, with 7 positions matching TRBD1. The germline gives CDR1 SEHNR, CDR2 FQNEAQ (reference sequence). The CDR3 sequence is 14 residues long. V was pared by 2 bases and J by 5 bases, with 5 bases of the junction left unmatched. The full variable domain, with the rest looked up from reference TRBV7-9 and TRBJ1-2, is DTGVSQNPRHKITKRGQNVTFRCDPISEHNRLYWYRQTLGQGPEFLTYFQNEAQLEKSRLLSDRFSAERPKGSFSTLEIQRTEQGDSAMYLCASSLRGQRYGYTFGSGTRLTVV.

The J gene is TRBJ1-2, the V gene TRBV10-2; TRBD1 agrees at 10 bases. CDR3 length: 13 amino acids. V shed 7 bases, J shed 6 bases, and the junction held 5 bases outside the gene matches. The V gene's germline CDR1 is WSHSY and CDR2 SAAADI. CDR3 protein: CASMWTGGNGYTF. CDR3 sequence (DNA): TGCGCCAGCATGTGGACAGGGGGTAATGGCTACACCTTC.

This chain connects TRBV12-3 or TRBV12-4 to TRBJ2-3; no firm D call. This CDR3 has 13 amino acids. Trimming took 5 bases from V and 1 from J, leaving 7 bases between them. The CDR3 sequence is CASSPEGTDTQYF. The CDR3 nucleotides are TGTGCCAGCAGTCCCGAGGGCACAGATACGCAGTATTTT.

V is TRBV20-1 and J is TRBJ1-1; D is unresolved. Germline V gene lookup returns CDR1 DFQATT and CDR2 SNEGSKA (reference sequence). Trimming left V 1 base short and J 1 base short, with 7 bases between. The CDR3 runs to 13 residues. The CDR3 nucleotides are TGCAGTGCTAGAGTGTCAGCGAACACTGAAGCTTTCTTT. It is translated as CSARVSANTEAFF.

The V call is TRBV30, the J call TRBJ2-1; D gene uncertain. V lost 1 base to trimming and J lost 9 bases, with 7 bases between them. Germline values: CDR1 GTSNPN, CDR2 SVGIG (reference sequence). The CDR3 spans 11 residues. The CDR3 is CAWSDGGEQFF. CDR3 nucleotides: TGTGCCTGGAGTGATGGCGGTGAGCAGTTCTTC.

The chain uses TRBV2 and TRBJ2-5, with a possible D match to TRBD1 (5 bases). The CDR3 contains 16 residues. V was pared by 1 base and J by 4 bases, with 16 bases between. Germline CDR1 and CDR2: SNHLY and FYNNEI. The chain's CDR3 is CASSEVGLNGAETQYF. CDR3 DNA: TGTGCCAGCAGTGAAGTTGGCCTAAATGGGGCAGAGACCCAGTACTTC.

This chain joins TRBV6-1 and TRBJ2-1; no reliable D call. The V end lost 6 bases, the J end lost 0 bases, and 12 bases lay between the germline ends. Germline V gene sequence: CDR1 MNHNS, CDR2 SASEGT. This CDR3 spans 15 amino acids. The CDR3 loop reads CASRDISSSYNEQFF. DNA for the CDR3: TGTGCCAGCAGGGATATTTCAAGCTCCTACAATGAGCAGTTCTTC.

The count of this clonotype is one. J is TRBJ2-3 and V is TRBV2; TRBD2 matches 12 bases. Germline assignment: CDR1 SNHLY and CDR2 FYNNEI. J lost 6 bases, V lost 6 bases, and 7 bases had no gene match. There are 15 residues in the CDR3. This CDR3 reads CASRRLAGEMDTQYF. The CDR3 DNA sequence: TGTGCCAGCAGGCGACTAGCGGGGGAGATGGATACGCAGTATTTT.

J is TRBJ1-3 and V is TRBV23-1; possible D gene TRBD1, 6 bases. TRBV23-1 is classed as an ORF, of uncertain function. CDR3 length: 16 residues. V dropped 8 bases and J dropped 0 bases, with 17 bases sitting between them. CDR3 sequence: CASGQGHAHSGNTIYF. The DNA for the CDR3 is TGCGCCAGCGGGCAGGGACACGCTCACTCTGGAAACACCATATATTTT.

The chain has TRBV4-1 and TRBJ1-4; D unresolved. This CDR3 has 14 residues. Germline CDR1 and CDR2: MGHRA and YSYEKL. V was shortened by 3 bases and J by 5 bases, with 10 bases between the two germline ends. CDR3 sequence (DNA): TGCGCCAGCAGCCATGTCGGTGGGAATGAAAAACTGTTTTTT. Translation gives CASSHVGGNEKLFF.

The rearrangement uses TRBV7-8 and TRBJ1-1; D perhaps matches TRBD1 (6 bases). There are 15 residues in the CDR3. CDR1 is SGHVS and CDR2 is FQNEAQ in the germline V gene. The V gene lost 4 bases and the J gene lost 3 bases, with 15 bases spanning the gap. This CDR3 reads CASSSPHEGDTEAFF. The CDR3 region has the DNA TGTGCCAGCAGCTCCCCGCACGAGGGGGACACTGAAGCTTTCTTT.